The source of this TCR beta chain is a study of cytomegalovirus exposure and HLA in healthy donors (dated 2017 in TCRdb). Some background on the complete study: According to an earlier analysis of several hundred of the donors, about 170 million T cells yielded 117 million unique TCR beta sequences and 276 Gb of sequence data. Among roughly 370 genotyped donors of the cohort, an average of about 240,000 unique TCR beta nucleotide sequences were sequenced per donor, around 18% of them non-productive. The study was designed to test whether signatures of past pathogen exposure could be identified by cataloging public T cell receptors. Both class I and class II loci were covered by HLA typing, at four-digit resolution. Alongside the repertoire data, information on donor age, sex, ethnicity and CMV serostatus was compiled. An early release that covered about 640 HLA-typed donors contained approximately 300 gigabases of sequencing data and around 80 million unique TCR sequences. Four to six DR-DQ haplotypes were handled as single units for association and clustering, since linkage in the cohort was strong. The later analysis used no new phenotypic data to find candidate immune exposures, relying instead on TCR beta sequences and their occurrence across donors. Every discovery cohort repertoire had been produced on one sequencing platform. Besides the first cohort of around 670 subjects, a separate validation cohort made up of roughly 130 different subjects was used. The number of typed donors differed by locus: about 620-630 for A, B, C, DRB1 and DQB1; 500 to 550 for DQA1; about 600 for DPA1; and 400 to 480 for DPB1. Of the 350 to 450 genotyped donors, over 65% fell in the genetic ancestry cluster associated with self-reported Caucasian donors. The study profiled the T cell repertoires of under 700 subjects by immunosequencing and related them to cytomegalovirus serostatus. To decide whether each TCR beta V gene segment behaved as functional or pseudogenic, an earlier analysis of over 500 of the donors relied on high-throughput TCR beta sequencing. To study patterns of TCR occurrence, a later analysis re-analyzed previously published TCR beta repertoires from several hundred donors and added high-resolution HLA genotyping. High-throughput TCR immunosequencing, statistical association of individual TCRs with disease status, and machine learning were combined to predict cytomegalovirus infection status. In a later genetic analysis, genome-wide SNP genotypes for about three fifths of the roughly 670 donors were used, and that subset was treated as a discovery cohort.

Beyond this particular receptor, the publication reports: The presence/absence analyses assumed that sequencing depth was roughly uniform across donors, and that assumption may not be true. In a later genetic analysis, a missense DCLRE1C variant was associated with V-gene and J-gene trimming of TCR beta chains, and the association was replicated in an independent cohort. In an earlier analysis of under 600 of the donors, most TCR beta V segments were observed in productive rearrangements about 87% or about 30% of the time, broadly matching IMGT annotations. The classifier was reported to diagnose cytomegalovirus status with high specificity and sensitivity in both the original and validation cohorts. Compared with the roughly 720-donor mean, donors in an Asian-associated ancestry cluster had fewer N-insertions in productive TCRs, according to a later genetic analysis. In vitro tests confirmed that a few of the cytomegalovirus-associated TCR beta chains recognize cytomegalovirus antigens. A total of 150 to 200 TCR beta chains were listed by the study as associated with cytomegalovirus. Because HLA typing was unavailable for some donors at each locus, only the typed subset was used in association tests. In a later analysis, HLA-associated TCR beta chains showed more clonal expansion and lower generation probabilities than non-associated chains that were equally common. When HLA alleles, especially DR and DQ, strongly co-occurred, attributing TCR associations to individual alleles was difficult. A later analysis associated about 17,000 TCR beta sequences with specific HLA alleles at a false discovery rate of 0.05. A group of highly shared sequence variants was considered likely to be a technical artifact of the sequencing pipeline. In a later analysis, most CMV-associated TCR beta chains were found to appear HLA-restricted, with HLA associations seemingly driven largely by CMV exposure. A further reported finding was that TCR beta sequences accurately predicted the HLA-A and HLA-B alleles for most subjects in the first cohort. Several of the top co-occurrence clusters appeared to be linked to parvovirus B19, influenza, CMV and Epstein-Barr virus, according to a later analysis. Linkage disequilibrium might explain the correlated functional status among segregating V segments, but an unknown experimental factor could not be ruled out. For the cohort, immune exposure information was limited to CMV serostatus. Some 16 rarely observed V segments, including chromosome 9 orphons, were excluded from the earlier analysis of about 600 of the donors because counts were too low. The authors suggested that the approach could potentially be extended to other disease states and immunological phenotypes. The cohort was sequenced for TCR beta chains only, and without alpha or paired-chain data the features that could be detected were limited. Some IMGT-functional V segments, including TRBV6-2 and TRBV6-3, could not be distinguished by the 87-base-pair reads and were therefore excluded. Across donors, most TCR sequences were observed very rarely, whereas some public TCRs were present in many individuals. According to a later analysis, TCR association rates differed among HLA loci, with DRB1 alleles showing the most associated TCRs and HLA-C alleles showing the fewest.

At the junction V is shortened by 6 bases and J by 5 bases; bases outside the gene matches: 12. Via the germline V gene, CDR1 is MDHEN and CDR2 SYDVKM. CDR3 length: 16 amino acids, cysteine to phenylalanine. The only DNA kept is the CDR3, 48 bases in frame from the first base. The cohort was made up of approximately 670 healthy bone marrow donors. At the time of sampling, all cohort members were nominally healthy, though unrecorded immune exposures were likely present. The donor tested CMV seropositive and was one of the 289 seropositive cohort members. Each donor provided a peripheral blood sample, and peripheral blood mononuclear cells were used for TCR beta sequencing. The Qiagen DNeasy Blood Extraction Kit was used to extract genomic DNA from the blood cell samples. Concerning this clone: The antigen it recognizes is unknown. Qualities for individual bases were not recorded, and no much larger clone is one base off.

Library preparation employed the immunoSEQ multiplex PCR assay. For the multiplex PCR, a mixture combining 60 forward primers for TCR Vbeta segments and 13 reverse primers for TCR Jbeta segments was used. A multiplex PCR assay on genomic DNA amplified the CDR3 region of rearranged TCR beta genes. The amplified TCR beta libraries were sequenced on the Illumina HiSeq System as 87-base-pair reads. In the authors' own workflow: In a later analysis, tens of millions of unique TCR beta chains were counted across the 500 to 700 repertoires, and some 10 million of these chains were shared by at least two donors. Raw reads were error-corrected and collapsed into unique sequences by a nearest-neighbor algorithm in which closely related sequences were merged to remove PCR and sequencing errors. Alignment of CDR3 sequences to IMGT reference sequences was used to assign V, D and J gene segments. For a sequence to be retained, a match of at least six nucleotides was required to both a V gene segment and a J gene segment. A rearrangement was called productive if the CDR3 had no stop codons and remained in frame with V and J, and every other rearrangement was called non-productive. Following IMGT convention, CDR3 was defined as the stretch from the second conserved V-encoded cysteine to the conserved J-encoded phenylalanine. Sequences without an unambiguous match to a single V gene segment were excluded from the earlier analysis of 500 to 700 of the donors. An earlier analysis of about 590 of the donors classified V segments as functional when productive rearrangements were above 56.7% and as segregating when the standard deviation between donors was above 5%. To diagnose cytomegalovirus status from the catalog of TCR beta chain sequences, a statistical classification framework was built. In a later analysis, TCR nucleotide sequences were compared against IMGT/GENE-DB human TR gene sequences so that V and J genes could be assigned. In a later analysis, CDR3 sequences and most-parsimonious VDJ recombination scenarios were assigned using the TCRdist pipeline. In a later analysis, every TCR beta chain was defined by the combination of its CDR3 amino acid sequence and its V-gene family, and reads without a unique V-gene family were dropped. In a later analysis, some 600 highly shared, low-generation-probability nucleotide sequences were removed to address suspected cross-contamination and a sequencing artifact. A later analysis calculated a clonal expansion index for each public chain from normalized within-repertoire ranks of inferred template counts. In a later analysis, generation probabilities were computed using a VDJ recombination model fitted to out-of-frame rearrangements, and the results were checked against IGoR. A later analysis scored TCR-TCR, TCR-HLA and TCR-CMV co-occurrence with hypergeometric tests, applying a repertoire-size bias correction to TCR pairs. False discovery rates were estimated in a later analysis by permuting HLA or CMV assignments 20 times. In a later analysis, co-occurring TCRs were grouped using DBSCAN, with TCRdist sequence similarity added in when clustering inside HLA-allele-positive subsets. For co-occurrence clustering, repertoires with fewer than 30,000 or more than 120,000 public chains were excluded, along with five or six repertoires with anomalous nucleotide sharing. The clones in this table, taken by TCRdb from immuneACCESS, are in-frame only. Not every clone is retained; where verified, under half of the shortfall comes from an unresolved V gene, and the cause of the rest is unknown. V, J and clone size reflect that table, while D and trimming were determined from the DNA. A total of 160,000 or so clones appear in this sample, around 80% of them only once. The top ten hold approximately 6.8% of the sample.

The sequenced sample consisted of PBMCs. Here the chain combines TRBV28 and TRBJ1-5, and 8 junction bases match TRBD1. This clonotype was obtained from a male donor in good health and CMV-seropositive. Read as DNA, the sequence is TGTGCCAGCAGCCTCACCGTAGGACAGGGATATCAGCCCCAGCATTTT. This yields the protein CASSLTVGQGYQPQHF.